This TCR beta chain was retrieved from a study of beta chain features in type 1 diabetes. Study outcomes and limitations: Moderately but significantly shorter TCRB CDR3s were found in Type 1 diabetes patients in all four CD4+ subsets.

This clone was observed a few times. Its antigen remains unidentified. Germline V gene data show CDR1 as MGHDK and CDR2 as SYGVNS. Trimming at V came to 9 bases and at J to 7 bases, leaving 9 bases not matched to a gene. The CDR3 is 14 residues long. Of the isolated RNA, all was reverse transcribed, and so the sequenced material was expressed TCRB transcripts. Clones were read by immunoSEQ multiplex PCR, and TCRdb kept only the in-frame ones, dropping some. The sample consists of hundreds of thousands of clones, 9.5% to 13% of them appearing once. The sample taken for sequencing was naive CD4+ T cells from blood. This chain connects TRBV25-1 to TRBJ2-3, with TRBD2 identical over 11 bases. The sequence was obtained from a man aged 25 to 40 with type 1 diabetes. DNA for the CDR3: TGTGCCAGTGGGCTAGCGGGGGGAGTCCATACGCAGTATTTT. Its protein product is CASGLAGGVHTQYF.